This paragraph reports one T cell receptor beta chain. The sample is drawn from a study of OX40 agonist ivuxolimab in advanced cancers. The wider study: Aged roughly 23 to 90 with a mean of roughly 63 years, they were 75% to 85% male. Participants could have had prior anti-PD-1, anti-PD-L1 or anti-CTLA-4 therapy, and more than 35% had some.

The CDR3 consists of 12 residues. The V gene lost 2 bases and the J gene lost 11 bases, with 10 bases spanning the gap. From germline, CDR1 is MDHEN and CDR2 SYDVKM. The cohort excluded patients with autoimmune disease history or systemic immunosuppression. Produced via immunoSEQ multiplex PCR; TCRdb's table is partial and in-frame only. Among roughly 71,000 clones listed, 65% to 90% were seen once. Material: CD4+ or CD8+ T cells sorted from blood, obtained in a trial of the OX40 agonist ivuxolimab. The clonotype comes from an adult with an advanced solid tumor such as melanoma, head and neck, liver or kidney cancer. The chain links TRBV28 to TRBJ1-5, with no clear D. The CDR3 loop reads CASSLMAEAQHF. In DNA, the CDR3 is TGTGCCAGCAGTTTAATGGCAGAAGCCCAGCATTTT.